The rows below give T cell receptor beta chains drawn from one sample of a study of OX40 agonist ivuxolimab in advanced cancers. Profiled with immunoSEQ multiplex PCR; TCRdb holds only in-frame clones, not every one. The sample holds around 79,000 clones, 80% to 90% seen once. The sample consisted of CD4+ or CD8+ T cells sorted from blood, taken in a trial of the OX40 agonist ivuxolimab. All receptors derive from an adult with an advanced solid tumor such as melanoma, head and neck, liver or kidney cancer. Both conserved end residues are part of each CDR3. Fields, in order: J gene, D gene, clone size, V gene, CDR3 protein, CDR3 DNA. A D gene is named only where the DNA matches it firmly. Rows may omit the clone size; those that give it use once, few, many or a size class.

>TRBJ1-3|.|.|TRBV5-1
CASRAGHVSGNTIYF
TGCGCCAGCAGGGCAGGACACGTCTCTGGAAACACCATATATTTT
>TRBJ2-3|TRBD1|.|TRBV2
CASSWDRGGVDTQYF
TGTGCCAGCAGTTGGGACAGGGGGGGCGTAGATACGCAGTATTTT
>TRBJ2-1|TRBD2|.|TRBV2
CASSGTSVQFF
TGTGCCAGCAGTGGGACTAGCGTGCAGTTCTTC
>TRBJ1-1|.|.|TRBV30
CASGTMNTEAFF
TGTGCCTCCGGGACTATGAACACTGAAGCTTTCTTT
>TRBJ2-1|.|.|TRBV9
CASSVGPRGQFF
TGTGCCAGCAGCGTGGGACCTAGAGGGCAGTTCTTC
>TRBJ1-5|.|.|TRBV28
CATQKGNNQPQHF
TGTGCCACACAGAAGGGGAACAATCAGCCCCAGCATTTT
>TRBJ1-1|TRBD1|.|TRBV28
CASSSEDRANTEAFF
TGTGCCAGCAGTTCCGAGGACAGGGCAAACACTGAAGCTTTCTTT
>TRBJ2-5|.|.|TRBV19
CASSPGDRGWETQYF
TGTGCCAGTAGTCCGGGCGACCGGGGATGGGAGACCCAGTACTTC
>TRBJ2-5|TRBD2|once|TRBV30
CAWSVGSSGTETQYF
TGTGCCTGGAGTGTAGGGTCTAGCGGGACAGAGACCCAGTACTTC
>TRBJ2-1|TRBD2|.|TRBV11-2
CASSLRAGGQFVSYNEQFF
TGTGCCAGCAGCTTAAGGGCGGGAGGGCAATTTGTCTCCTACAATGAGCAGTTCTTC
>TRBJ2-7|TRBD2|.|TRBV10-3
CAISALADPPYEQYF
TGTGCCATCAGTGCACTAGCGGACCCCCCCTACGAGCAGTACTTC
>TRBJ1-1|.|few|TRBV5-1
CASSLGNTAAGTEAFF
TGCGCCAGCAGCTTGGGGAATACAGCTGCGGGCACTGAAGCTTTCTTT
>TRBJ1-1|TRBD1|.|TRBV28
CASSSPTVGTGKSAEAFF
TGTGCCAGCAGTTCGCCGACCGTAGGGACAGGGAAGTCGGCTGAAGCTTTCTTT
>TRBJ2-7|.|.|TRBV5-4
CASSRGGVEREQYF
TGTGCCAGCAGCCGTGGAGGGGTGGAGAGAGAGCAGTACTTC
>TRBJ1-2|TRBD1|.|TRBV5-5
CASSLAGTGGGLYGYTF
TGTGCCAGCAGCTTGGCCGGGACAGGGGGCGGCCTCTATGGCTACACCTTC
>TRBJ1-2|TRBD1|.|TRBV18
CASSGGTDYGYTF
TGTGCCAGCTCGGGCGGGACAGACTATGGCTACACCTTC
>TRBJ1-1|.|.|TRBV18
CASTESGGTEAFF
TGTGCCAGCACTGAGTCCGGGGGCACTGAAGCTTTCTTT
>TRBJ2-7|TRBD1|.|TRBV30
CAWSPGQGVVQYF
TGTGCCTGGAGTCCGGGACAGGGGGTTGTGCAGTACTTC
>TRBJ1-5|TRBD1|.|TRBV2
CASSAGQGDNQPQHF
TGTGCCAGCAGCGCCGGACAGGGCGATAATCAGCCCCAGCATTTT
>TRBJ1-5|.|.|TRBV28
CASNWIGNQPQHF
TGTGCCAGCAACTGGATCGGCAATCAGCCCCAGCATTTT
>TRBJ1-1|.|many|TRBV6-1
CASEGGGTNTEAFF
TGTGCCAGCGAGGGGGGGGGTACAAACACTGAAGCTTTCTTT
>TRBJ2-7|TRBD1|few|TRBV9
CASSIGDRSYEQYF
TGTGCCAGCAGCATCGGGGACAGATCCTACGAGCAGTACTTC
>TRBJ2-1|TRBD2|.|TRBV5-1
CASSSPGLAGGLAEQFF
TGCGCCAGCAGCTCCCCTGGGCTAGCGGGAGGTTTGGCTGAGCAGTTCTTC
>TRBJ2-1|.|few|TRBV29-1
CSVDGPGHKSSYNEQFF
TGCAGCGTTGACGGCCCGGGACACAAGAGCTCCTACAATGAGCAGTTCTTC
>TRBJ1-5|.|.|TRBV6-1
CASSQGSNQPQHF
TGTGCCAGCAGTCAGGGGAGCAATCAGCCCCAGCATTTT
>TRBJ1-1|.|.|TRBV6-1
CASSEGGSLRTEAFF
TGTGCCAGCAGTGAAGGGGGCAGTCTTCGGACTGAAGCTTTCTTT
>TRBJ2-1|.|.|TRBV19
CASSLLANEQFF
TGTGCCAGTAGTCTTTTAGCCAATGAGCAGTTCTTC
>TRBJ1-1|.|.|TRBV7-9
CASSYTHGGAFF
TGTGCCAGCAGCTACACACATGGAGGAGCTTTCTTT
>TRBJ1-4|.|.|TRBV5-8
CASSLVSQGGELFF
TGTGCCAGCAGCTTGGTGTCTCAGGGAGGGGAACTGTTTTTT
>TRBJ2-2|TRBD2|once|TRBV18
CASSPRGTTDTGELFF
TGTGCCAGCTCACCACGTGGGACTACTGACACCGGGGAGCTGTTTTTT
>TRBJ2-3|TRBD2|.|TRBV5-6
CASSLVFSLAGFTDTQYF
TGTGCCAGCAGCTTGGTTTTTTCGCTAGCGGGATTCACAGATACGCAGTATTTT
>TRBJ2-5|.|.|TRBV2
CASREAGGTQYF
TGTGCCAGCAGAGAAGCCGGAGGGACCCAGTACTTC
>TRBJ2-3|.|.|TRBV11-2
CASSSSSLGRGTDTQYF
TGTGCCAGCAGCTCCTCTAGCCTTGGCCGAGGCACAGATACGCAGTATTTT
>TRBJ2-3|.|.|TRBV5-1
CASSAGRPGTDTQYF
TGCGCCAGCAGCGCGGGACGCCCGGGCACAGATACGCAGTATTTT
>TRBJ2-1|TRBD2|once|TRBV4-1
CASSQKRTSGSGNEQFF
TGCGCCAGCAGCCAAAAACGGACTAGCGGGAGTGGCAATGAGCAGTTCTTC